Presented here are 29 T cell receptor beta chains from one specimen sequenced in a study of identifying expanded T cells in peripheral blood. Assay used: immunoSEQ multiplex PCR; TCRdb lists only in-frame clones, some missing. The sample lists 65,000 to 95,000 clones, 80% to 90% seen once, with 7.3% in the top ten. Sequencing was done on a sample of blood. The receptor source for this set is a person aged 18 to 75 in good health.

The CDR3 bases are TGCGCCAGCAGCTTGGGGGACAGGAACTATGGCTACACCTTC. This sequence encodes CASSLGDRNYGYTF. The chain carries TRBV5-1 and TRBJ1-2, with 8 nucleotides matching TRBD1. Germline V CDR1 and CDR2: SGHRS, YFSETQ. J lost 2 bases, V lost 0 bases, and 0 bases had no gene match. The CDR3 spans 14 residues.

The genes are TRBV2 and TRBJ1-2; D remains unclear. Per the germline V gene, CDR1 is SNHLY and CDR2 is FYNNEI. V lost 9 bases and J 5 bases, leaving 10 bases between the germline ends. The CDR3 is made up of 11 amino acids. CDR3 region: CARRTSYGYTF. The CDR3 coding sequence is TGTGCCAGAAGGACCTCGTATGGCTACACCTTC.

The CDR3 DNA follows: TGTGCCAGCAGCTTAGTACAGGGCGGGAGCTACGAGCAGTACTTC. This codes for CASSLVQGGSYEQYF. The chain has TRBV7-2 and TRBJ2-7; D might be TRBD2 (7 bases). Trimming pared 1 base from V and 3 bases from J, leaving 13 bases between. Germline V gene lookup returns CDR1 SGHTA and CDR2 FQGNSA. The CDR3 length is 15 residues. The full variable domain, its missing parts supplied by reference TRBV7-2 and TRBJ2-7, is GAGVSQSPSNKVTEKGKDVELRCDPISGHTALYWYRQSLGQGLEFLIYFQGNSAPDKSGLPSDRFSAERTGGSVSTLTIQRTQQEDSAVYLCASSLVQGGSYEQYFGPGTRLTVT.

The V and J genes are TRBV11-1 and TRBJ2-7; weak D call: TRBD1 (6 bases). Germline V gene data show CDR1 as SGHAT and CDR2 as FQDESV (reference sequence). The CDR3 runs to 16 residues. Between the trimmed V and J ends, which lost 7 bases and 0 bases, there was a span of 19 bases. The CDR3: CASTATVGAFSYEQYF. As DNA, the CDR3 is TGTGCCAGCACCGCAACTGTGGGGGCTTTCTCCTACGAGCAGTACTTC.

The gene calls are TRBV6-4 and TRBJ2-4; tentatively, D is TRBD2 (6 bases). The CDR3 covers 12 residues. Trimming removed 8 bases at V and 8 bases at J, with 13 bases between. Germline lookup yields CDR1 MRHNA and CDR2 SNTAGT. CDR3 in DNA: TGTGCCAGCCTGGGAGGATTGCACATTCAGTACTTC. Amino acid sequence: CASLGGLHIQYF.

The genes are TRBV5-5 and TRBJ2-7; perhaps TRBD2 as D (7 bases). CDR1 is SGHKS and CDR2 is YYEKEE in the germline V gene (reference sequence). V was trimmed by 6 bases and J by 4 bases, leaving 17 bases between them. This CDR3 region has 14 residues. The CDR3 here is CASTTLGGQYEQYF. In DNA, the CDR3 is TGTGCCAGCACCACGCTCGGGGGGCAGTACGAGCAGTACTTC.

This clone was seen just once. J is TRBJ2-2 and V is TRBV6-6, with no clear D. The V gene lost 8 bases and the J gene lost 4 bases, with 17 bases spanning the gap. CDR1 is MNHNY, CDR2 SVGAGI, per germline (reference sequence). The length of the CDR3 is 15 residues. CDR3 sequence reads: CASETGPPGTGELFF. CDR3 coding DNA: TGTGCCAGCGAGACCGGGCCCCCCGGCACCGGGGAGCTGTTTTTT.

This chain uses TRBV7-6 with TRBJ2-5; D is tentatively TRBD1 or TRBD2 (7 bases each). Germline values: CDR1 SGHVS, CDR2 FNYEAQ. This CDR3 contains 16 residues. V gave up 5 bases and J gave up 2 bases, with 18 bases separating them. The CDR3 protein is CASSPRGGSSQETQYF. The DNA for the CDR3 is TGTGCCAGCAGCCCCAGGGGGGGGAGCTCACAAGAGACCCAGTACTTC.

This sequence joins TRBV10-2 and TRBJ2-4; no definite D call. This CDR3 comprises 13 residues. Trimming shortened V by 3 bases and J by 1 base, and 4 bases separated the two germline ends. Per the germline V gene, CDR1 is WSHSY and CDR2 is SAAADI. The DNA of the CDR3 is TGCGCCAGCAGTGACCCGGCCAAAAACATTCAGTACTTC. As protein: CASSDPAKNIQYF.

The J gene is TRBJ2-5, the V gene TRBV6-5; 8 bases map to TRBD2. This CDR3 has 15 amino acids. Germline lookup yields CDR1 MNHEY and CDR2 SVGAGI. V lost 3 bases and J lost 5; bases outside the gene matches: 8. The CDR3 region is CASSYGAGGGETQYF. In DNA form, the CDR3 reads TGTGCCAGCAGTTATGGGGCGGGAGGAGGGGAGACCCAGTACTTC.

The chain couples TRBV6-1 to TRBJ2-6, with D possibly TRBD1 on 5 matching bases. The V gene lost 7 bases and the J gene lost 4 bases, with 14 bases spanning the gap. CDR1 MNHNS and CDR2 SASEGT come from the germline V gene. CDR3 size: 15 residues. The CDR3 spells CASTPSGWGANVLTF. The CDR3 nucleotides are TGTGCCAGCACTCCATCAGGGTGGGGGGCCAACGTCCTGACTTTC.

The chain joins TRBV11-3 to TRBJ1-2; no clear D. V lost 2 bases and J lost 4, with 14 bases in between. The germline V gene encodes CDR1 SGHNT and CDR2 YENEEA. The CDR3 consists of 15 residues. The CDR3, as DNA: TGTGCCAGCAGCTTACGGAAGGAATCGTCCTATGGCTACACCTTC. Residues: CASSLRKESSYGYTF.

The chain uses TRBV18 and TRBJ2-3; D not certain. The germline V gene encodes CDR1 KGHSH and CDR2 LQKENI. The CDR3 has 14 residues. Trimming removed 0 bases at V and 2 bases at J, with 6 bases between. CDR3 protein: CASSPPSFTDTQYF. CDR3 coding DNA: TGTGCCAGCTCACCACCCAGTTTCACAGATACGCAGTATTTT.

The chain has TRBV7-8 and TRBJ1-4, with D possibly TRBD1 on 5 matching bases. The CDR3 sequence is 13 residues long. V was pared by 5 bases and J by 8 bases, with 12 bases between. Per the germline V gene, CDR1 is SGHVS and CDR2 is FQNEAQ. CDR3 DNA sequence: TGTGCCAGCAGCCGGGACTCGGGGGAAAAACTGTTTTTT. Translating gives CASSRDSGEKLFF.

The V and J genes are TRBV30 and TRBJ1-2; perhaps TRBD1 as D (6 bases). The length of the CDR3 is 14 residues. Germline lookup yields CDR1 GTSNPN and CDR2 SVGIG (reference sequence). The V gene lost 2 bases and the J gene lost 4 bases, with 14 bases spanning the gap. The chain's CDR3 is CAWSWGAIPYGYTF. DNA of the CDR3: TGTGCCTGGAGTTGGGGGGCGATTCCCTATGGCTACACCTTC.

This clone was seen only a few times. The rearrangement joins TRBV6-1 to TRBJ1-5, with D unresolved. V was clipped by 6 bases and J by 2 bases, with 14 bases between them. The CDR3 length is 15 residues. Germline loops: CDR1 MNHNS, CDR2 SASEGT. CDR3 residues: CASSPLLPGNQPQHF. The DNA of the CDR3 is TGTGCCAGCAGCCCCCTACTACCGGGCAATCAGCCCCAGCATTTT.

This chain's CDR3 is CASSLGRNYGYTF. The CDR3 DNA is TGTGCCAGCAGCTTAGGACGGAACTATGGCTACACCTTC. The genes are TRBV13 and TRBJ1-2; D is undetermined. Trimming cost V 0 bases and J 2 bases, with 4 bases left between them. Germline V lookup: CDR1 PRHDT, CDR2 FYEKMQ (reference sequence). The CDR3 is made up of 13 amino acids.

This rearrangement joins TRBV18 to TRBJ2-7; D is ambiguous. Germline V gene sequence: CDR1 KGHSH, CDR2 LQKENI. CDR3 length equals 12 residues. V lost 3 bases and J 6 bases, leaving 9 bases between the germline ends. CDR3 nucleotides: TGTGCCAGCTCACCCGCCAAGGGCGAGCAGTACTTC. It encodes CASSPAKGEQYF.

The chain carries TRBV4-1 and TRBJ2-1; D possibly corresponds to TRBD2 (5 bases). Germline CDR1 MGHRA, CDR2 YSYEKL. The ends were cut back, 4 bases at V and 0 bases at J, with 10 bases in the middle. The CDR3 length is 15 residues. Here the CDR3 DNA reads TGCGCCAGCAGCCTTAGCGATAACTCCTACAATGAGCAGTTCTTC. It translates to CASSLSDNSYNEQFF.

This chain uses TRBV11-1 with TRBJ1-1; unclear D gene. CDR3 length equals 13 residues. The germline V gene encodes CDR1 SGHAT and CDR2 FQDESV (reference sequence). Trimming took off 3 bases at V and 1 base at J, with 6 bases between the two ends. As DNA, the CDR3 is TGTGCCAGCAGCTTTGTTGGGAACACTGAAGCTTTCTTT. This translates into CASSFVGNTEAFF.

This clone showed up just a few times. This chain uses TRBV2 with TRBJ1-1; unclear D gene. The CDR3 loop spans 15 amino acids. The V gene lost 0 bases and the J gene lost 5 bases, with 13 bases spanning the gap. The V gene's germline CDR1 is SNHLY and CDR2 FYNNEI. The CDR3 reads CASSEAQASRTEAFF. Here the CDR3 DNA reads TGTGCCAGCAGTGAAGCTCAAGCCTCGAGGACTGAAGCTTTCTTT. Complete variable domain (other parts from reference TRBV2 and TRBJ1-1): EPEVTQTPSHQVTQMGQEVILRCVPISNHLYFYWYRQILGQKVEFLVSFYNNEISEKSEIFDDQFSVERPDGSNFTLKIRSTKLEDSAMYFCASSEAQASRTEAFFGQGTRLTVV.

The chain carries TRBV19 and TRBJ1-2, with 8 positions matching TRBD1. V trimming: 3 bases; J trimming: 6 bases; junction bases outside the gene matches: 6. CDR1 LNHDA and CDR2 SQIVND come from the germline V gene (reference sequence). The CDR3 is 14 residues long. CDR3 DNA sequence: TGTGCCAGTAGTATGTGGACAGGGCTGAATGGCTACACCTTC. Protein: CASSMWTGLNGYTF.

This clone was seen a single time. The CDR3 DNA sequence: TGTGCCAGCAGCTTAGTAGGGGCTACAGGGACCCCCCAAGAGACCCAGTACTTC. Protein sequence: CASSLVGATGTPQETQYF. The V gene is TRBV7-2, the J gene TRBJ2-5; the D gene is possibly TRBD1 (6 bases). Trimming stripped 1 base from V and 1 base from J, with 19 bases between. The germline V gene encodes CDR1 SGHTA and CDR2 FQGNSA. The CDR3 sequence is 18 residues long. Variable domain in full (rest from reference TRBV7-2 and TRBJ2-5): GAGVSQSPSNKVTEKGKDVELRCDPISGHTALYWYRQSLGQGLEFLIYFQGNSAPDKSGLPSDRFSAERTGGSVSTLTIQRTQQEDSAVYLCASSLVGATGTPQETQYFGPGTRLLVL.

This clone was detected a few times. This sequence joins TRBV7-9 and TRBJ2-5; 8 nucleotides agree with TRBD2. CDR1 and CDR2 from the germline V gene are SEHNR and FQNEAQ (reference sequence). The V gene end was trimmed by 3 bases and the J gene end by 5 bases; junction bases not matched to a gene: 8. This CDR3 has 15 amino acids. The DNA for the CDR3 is TGTGCCAGCAGCTTCTCGGGAGGGCCGGGTGAGACCCAGTACTTC. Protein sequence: CASSFSGGPGETQYF.

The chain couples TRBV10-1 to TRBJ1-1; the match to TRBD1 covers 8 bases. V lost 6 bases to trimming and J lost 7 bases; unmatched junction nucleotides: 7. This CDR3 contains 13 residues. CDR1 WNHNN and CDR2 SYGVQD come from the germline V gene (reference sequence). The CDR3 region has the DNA TGCGCCAGCAGCGGACAGGGAGTTGGTGAAGCTTTCTTT. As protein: CASSGQGVGEAFF.

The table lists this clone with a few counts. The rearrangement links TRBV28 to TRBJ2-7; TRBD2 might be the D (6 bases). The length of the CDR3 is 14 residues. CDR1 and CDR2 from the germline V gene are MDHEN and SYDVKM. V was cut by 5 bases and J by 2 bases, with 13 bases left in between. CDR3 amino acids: CASSSSSGAYEQYF. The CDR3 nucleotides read TGTGCCAGCAGTAGCAGTAGCGGCGCCTACGAGCAGTACTTC.

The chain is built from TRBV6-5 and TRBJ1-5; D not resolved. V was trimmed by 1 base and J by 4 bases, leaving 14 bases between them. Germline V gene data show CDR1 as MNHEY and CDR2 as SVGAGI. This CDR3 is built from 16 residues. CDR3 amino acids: CASSYWAPPNNQPQHF. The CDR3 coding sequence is TGTGCCAGCAGTTACTGGGCACCCCCTAATAATCAGCCCCAGCATTTT.

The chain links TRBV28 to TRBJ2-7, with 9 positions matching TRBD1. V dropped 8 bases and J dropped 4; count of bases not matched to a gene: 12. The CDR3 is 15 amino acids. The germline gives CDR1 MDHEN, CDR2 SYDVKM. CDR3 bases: TGTGCCAGCTCCAAAGTGGGACAGGGTGGATACGAGCAGTACTTC. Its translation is CASSKVGQGGYEQYF. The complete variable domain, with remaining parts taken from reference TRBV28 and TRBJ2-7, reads DVKVTQSSRYLVKRTGEKVFLECVQDMDHENMFWYRQDPGLGLRLIYFSYDVKMKEKGDIPEGYSVSREKKERFSLILESASTNQTSMYLCASSKVGQGGYEQYFGPGTRLTVT.

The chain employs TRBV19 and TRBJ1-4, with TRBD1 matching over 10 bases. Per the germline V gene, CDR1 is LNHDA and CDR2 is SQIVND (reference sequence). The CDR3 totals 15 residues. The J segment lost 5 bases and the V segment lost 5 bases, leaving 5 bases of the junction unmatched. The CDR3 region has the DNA TGTGCCAGTAGTCCCAGGGACAGGGGAAATGAAAAACTGTTTTTT. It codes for CASSPRDRGNEKLFF.